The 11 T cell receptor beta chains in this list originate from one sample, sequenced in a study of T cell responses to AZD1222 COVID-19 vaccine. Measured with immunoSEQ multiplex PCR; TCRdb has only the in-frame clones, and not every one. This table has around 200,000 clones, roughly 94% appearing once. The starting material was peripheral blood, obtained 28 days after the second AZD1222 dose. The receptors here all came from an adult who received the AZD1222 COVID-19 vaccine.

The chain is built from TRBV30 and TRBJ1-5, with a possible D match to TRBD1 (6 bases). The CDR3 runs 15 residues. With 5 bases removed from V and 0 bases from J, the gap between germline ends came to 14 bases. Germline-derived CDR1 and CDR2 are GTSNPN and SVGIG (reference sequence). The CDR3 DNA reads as TGTGCCTGGCCAGAAGGACAGATTAGCAATCAGCCCCAGCATTTT. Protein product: CAWPEGQISNQPQHF.

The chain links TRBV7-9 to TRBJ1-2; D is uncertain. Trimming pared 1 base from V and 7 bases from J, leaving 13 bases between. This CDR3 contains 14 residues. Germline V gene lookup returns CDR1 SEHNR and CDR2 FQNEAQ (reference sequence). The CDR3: CASSLGSREVGYTF. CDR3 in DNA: TGTGCCAGCAGCTTAGGTTCTAGGGAGGTTGGCTACACCTTC.

The DNA of the CDR3 is TGTGCCACCAGCAGAGATCCCGGCCCTTCCTACGAGCAGTACTTC. Translation: CATSRDPGPSYEQYF. This chain joins TRBV15 and TRBJ2-7; no definite D call. The CDR3 has 15 amino acids. Trimming took off 0 bases at V and 1 base at J, with 10 bases between the two ends. Germline V gene data show CDR1 as LNHNV and CDR2 as YYDKDF (reference sequence).

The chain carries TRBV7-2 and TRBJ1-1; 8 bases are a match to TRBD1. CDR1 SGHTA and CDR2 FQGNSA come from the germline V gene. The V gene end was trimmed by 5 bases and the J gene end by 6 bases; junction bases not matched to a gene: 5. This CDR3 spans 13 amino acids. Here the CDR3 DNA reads TGTGCCAGCAGCCCTACGACAGGGGCTGAAGCTTTCTTT. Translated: CASSPTTGAEAFF.

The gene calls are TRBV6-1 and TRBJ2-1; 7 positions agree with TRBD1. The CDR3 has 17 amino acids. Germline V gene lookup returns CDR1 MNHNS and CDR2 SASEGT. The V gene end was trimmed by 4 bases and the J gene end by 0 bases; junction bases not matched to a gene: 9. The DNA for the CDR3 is TGTGCCAGCAGTGCTACATCCTACAGGGGCTCCTACAATGAGCAGTTCTTC. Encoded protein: CASSATSYRGSYNEQFF.

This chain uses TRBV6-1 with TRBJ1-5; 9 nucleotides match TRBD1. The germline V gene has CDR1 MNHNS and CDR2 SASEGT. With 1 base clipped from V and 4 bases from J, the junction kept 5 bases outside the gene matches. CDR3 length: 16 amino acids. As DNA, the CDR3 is TGTGCCAGCAGTGAAGGTGCCGGGACAGGGAATCAGCCCCAGCATTTT. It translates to CASSEGAGTGNQPQHF.

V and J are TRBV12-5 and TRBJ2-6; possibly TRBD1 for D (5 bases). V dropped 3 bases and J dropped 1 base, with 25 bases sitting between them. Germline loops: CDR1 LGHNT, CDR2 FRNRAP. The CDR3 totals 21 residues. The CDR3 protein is CASGLAGIRGQFASGANVLTF. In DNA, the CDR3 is TGTGCTAGTGGTTTAGCAGGGATTCGCGGACAATTTGCGTCTGGGGCCAACGTCCTGACTTTC.

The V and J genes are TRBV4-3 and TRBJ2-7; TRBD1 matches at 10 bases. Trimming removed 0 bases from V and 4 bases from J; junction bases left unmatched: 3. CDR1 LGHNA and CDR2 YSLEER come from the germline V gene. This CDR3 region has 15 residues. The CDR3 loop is CASSQEGTGVYEQYF. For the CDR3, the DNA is TGCGCCAGCAGCCAAGAAGGGACAGGGGTGTACGAGCAGTACTTC.

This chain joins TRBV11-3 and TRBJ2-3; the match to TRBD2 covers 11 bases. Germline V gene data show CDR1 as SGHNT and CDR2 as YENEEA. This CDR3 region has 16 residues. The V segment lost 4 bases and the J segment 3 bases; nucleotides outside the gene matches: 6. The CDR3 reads CASSSIAGGPTDTQYF. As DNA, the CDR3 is TGTGCCAGCAGCTCAATAGCGGGGGGGCCGACAGATACGCAGTATTTT.

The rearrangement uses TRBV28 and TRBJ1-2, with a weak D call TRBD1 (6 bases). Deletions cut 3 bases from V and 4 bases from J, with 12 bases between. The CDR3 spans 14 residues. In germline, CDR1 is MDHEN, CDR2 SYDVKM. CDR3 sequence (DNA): TGTGCCAGCAGTTTTGGGGGCCGAGGCTATGGCTACACCTTC. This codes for CASSFGGRGYGYTF.

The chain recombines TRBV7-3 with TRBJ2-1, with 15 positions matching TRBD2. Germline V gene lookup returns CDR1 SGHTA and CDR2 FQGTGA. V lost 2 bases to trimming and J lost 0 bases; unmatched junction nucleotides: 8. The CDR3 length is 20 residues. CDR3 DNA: TGTGCCAGCAGCTTACAGGGACTAGCGGGAGGAGGGGGCTCCTACAATGAGCAGTTCTTC. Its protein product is CASSLQGLAGGGGSYNEQFF.